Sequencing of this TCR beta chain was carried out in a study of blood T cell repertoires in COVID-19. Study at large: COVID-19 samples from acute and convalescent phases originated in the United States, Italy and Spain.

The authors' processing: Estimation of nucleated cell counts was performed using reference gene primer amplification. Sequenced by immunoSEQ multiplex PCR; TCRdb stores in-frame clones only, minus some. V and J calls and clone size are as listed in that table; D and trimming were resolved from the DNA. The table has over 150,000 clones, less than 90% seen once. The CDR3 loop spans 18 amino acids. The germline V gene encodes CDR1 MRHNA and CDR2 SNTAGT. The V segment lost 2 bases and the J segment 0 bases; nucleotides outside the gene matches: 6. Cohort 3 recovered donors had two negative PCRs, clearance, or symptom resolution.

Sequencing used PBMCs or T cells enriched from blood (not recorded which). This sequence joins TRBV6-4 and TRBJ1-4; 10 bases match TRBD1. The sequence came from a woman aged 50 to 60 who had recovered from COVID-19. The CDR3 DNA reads TGTGCCAGCAGTGACCCCCGGGACAGGGGAGCAACTAATGAAAAACTGTTTTTT. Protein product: CASSDPRDRGATNEKLFF.